The T cell receptor beta chain under discussion was sequenced for a study of T cells in tumors after PD-1 blockade. On the study more broadly: Some patients also took daily vismodegib 150 mg during anti-PD-1 treatment. Peripheral blood samples averaged 36,536 unique clonotypes and 113,528 templates.

TCRdb keeps only in-frame clones here, not all; method: immunoSEQ multiplex PCR. The sample has approximately 60,000 clones, roughly 70% seen once; the top ten hold approximately 4.5%. Findings of the study overall: Approximately 41% of tumor TCR clonotypes were also found in blood.

The V gene's germline CDR1 is SNHLY and CDR2 FYNNEI. V was clipped by 4 bases and J by 2 bases; unmatched bases: 3. The CDR3 runs 16 residues. Regarding this clone: The antigen remains unidentified.

The clonotype comes from a human donor with basal cell carcinoma. This rearrangement joins TRBV2 to TRBJ2-6, with 9 bases lining up with TRBD1. The source material was PBMCs, sampled after anti-PD-1 treatment. The CDR3 protein is CASSVRTGAGANVLTF. The CDR3 DNA is TGTGCCAGCAGTGTACGGACAGGGGCTGGGGCCAACGTCCTGACTTTC.